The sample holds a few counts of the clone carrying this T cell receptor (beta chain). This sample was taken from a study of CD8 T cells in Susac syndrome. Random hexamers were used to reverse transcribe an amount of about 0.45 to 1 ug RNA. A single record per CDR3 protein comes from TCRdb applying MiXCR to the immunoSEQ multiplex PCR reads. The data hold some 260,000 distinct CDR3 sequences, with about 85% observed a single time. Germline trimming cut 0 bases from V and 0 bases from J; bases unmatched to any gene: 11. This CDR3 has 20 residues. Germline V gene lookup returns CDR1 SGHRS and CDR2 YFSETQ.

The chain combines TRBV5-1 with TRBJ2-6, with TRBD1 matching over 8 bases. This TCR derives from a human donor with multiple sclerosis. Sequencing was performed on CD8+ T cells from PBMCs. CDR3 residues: CASSLVGRGPTFSGANVLTF. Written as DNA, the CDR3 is TGCGCCAGCAGCTTGGTGGGCAGGGGGCCAACTTTCTCTGGGGCCAACGTCCTGACTTTC.